This record concerns one T cell receptor beta chain sequence. What antigen it recognizes has not been identified. There are no base qualities to consult, and no much larger clone falls within one base. This specimen comes from a study of blood T cell repertoires in COVID-19 (dated by TCRdb to the early 2020s). Notes on the research overall: Collaborator samples came from the United States, Italy and Spain and covered acute and convalescent phases of COVID-19. Deeply sampled blood TCRbeta repertoires from subjects exposed to, actively infected with, or recovered from COVID-19 were included in the dataset. Nearly every sample came with metadata listing a de-identified subject ID, COVID-19 status, age in years and sex. Where available, HLA class I and class II types were taken from metadata supplied by the sample provider and were not determined by assay-based typing. The material from the prospective study consisted of cDNA or gDNA derived from T cells, B-cell-depleted T cells, or PBMCs. The repertoires were released in a freely available public database intended as a resource for research on the immune response to SARS-CoV-2. Samples came from the ongoing ImmuneRACE study (first 160 participants) plus 1,254 subjects from 6 global collaborators.

One collaborating source in Seattle enrolled patients during active infection and followed them longitudinally through the course of disease. Whole blood was collected in K2EDTA tubes by collaborating institutions according to the institutions' own protocols. Collaborator samples were shipped for TCRbeta analysis as frozen whole blood, isolated PBMCs, or DNA extracted from either sample type. Per the germline V gene, MNHEY is the CDR1 and SVGAGI is the CDR2. Clipping removes 2 bases from V and 7 bases from J, with 7 as the unmatched junction base count. The CDR3 numbers 15 residues from cysteine through phenylalanine. Solely the CDR3 DNA is kept, with 45 bases framed from the first base. TCRbeta CDR3 regions were amplified from genomic DNA by means of the immunoSEQ Assay, a bias-controlled multiplex PCR. The original methods were these. Nucleated cell counts per sample were estimated from amplification of reference gene primers within the assay. Sequence reads were collapsed and filtered to measure the absolute abundance of every unique TCRbeta CDR3 rearrangement. For each sample, productive Simpson clonality was calculated as the square root of Simpson's diversity index over productive rearrangements. TCRdb took this table from immuneACCESS and kept in-frame rearrangements with V and J called. Such tables lack part of the clones; where checked against another copy, unresolved V genes explain under half of the gap, and the rest is unexplained. The DNA gave D and trimming, while V, J and clone size come from that table. This sample gives approximately 250,000 clones in total; about 86% of them show up just once. The top ten constitute about an eighth of the sample.

Study-wide conclusions, independent of this receptor: The amount of clinical and demographic metadata varied by source and participant and was provided uncurated.

Sequencing input: peripheral blood. The sequence is built from TRBV6-5 and TRBJ2-1; the junction holds 8 bases that match TRBD2. The sequence was obtained from a woman between 65 and 79 years old with COVID-19, enrolled during active disease. The CDR3 sequence is CASSYSGGRGNEQFF. The base sequence is TGTGCCAGCAGTTACAGCGGGGGTAGAGGGAATGAGCAGTTCTTC.